This TCR beta chain was profiled in a study of identical twins. All donors were healthy, and all were Caucasian. TCRdb called the 5' RACE reads again in MiXCR, with one record for every CDR3 protein. The sample gives about 890,000 distinct CDR3 sequences, 9% to 15% of which show up once; roughly 1.5% is in the top ten. Germline trimming cut 1 base from V and 2 bases from J; bases unmatched to any gene: 10. The CDR3 sequence is 17 residues long. Germline-derived CDR1 and CDR2 are DFQATT and SNEGSKA (reference sequence). These data also featured in a second study, about yellow fever vaccine responses in identical twins.

The sequenced sample was PBMCs. This clonotype originated in a woman between 18 and 29 years old in good health. This rearrangement joins TRBV20-1 to TRBJ2-7; 11 positions agree with TRBD2. The CDR3, as DNA: TGCAGTGCTAGAGGGCTAGCGGGAGGAGGGAATCCCTACGAGCAGTACTTC. The encoded protein is CSARGLAGGGNPYEQYF.